This T cell receptor beta chain was documented in a study of cytomegalovirus exposure and HLA in healthy donors. Study details: Researchers previously reported finding 100 million or so unique TCR beta sequences from 170 million or so T cells. Points from the study as a whole: It was assumed in the presence/absence analyses that sequencing depth was roughly uniform across donors.

On this clone itself: Its antigen remains unknown.

The PCR contained 60 Vbeta and 13 Jbeta primers. Measured with immunoSEQ multiplex PCR; TCRdb has only the in-frame clones, and not every one. The sample holds just under 150,000 clones, 65% to 90% seen once. The CDR3 spans 17 residues. V was pared by 1 base and J by 2 bases, with 16 bases between. Germline CDR1 LNHDA, CDR2 SQIVND (reference sequence). This receptor was obtained from a woman younger than 45 in good health and CMV-seronegative. Sample: PBMCs. J is TRBJ2-3 and V is TRBV19; TRBD2 is a possible D gene (6 bases). This CDR3 is CASSIAFERAVTDTQYF. CDR3 nucleotide sequence: TGTGCCAGTAGTATAGCGTTCGAGCGGGCGGTCACAGATACGCAGTATTTT.